The present entry profiles one T cell receptor (beta chain) with its context. The V gene lost 0 bases and the J gene lost 9 bases, with 9 bases spanning the gap. The length of the CDR3 is 13 residues. CDR1 and CDR2 (germline): SGHTA, FQGTGA. Clones were read by immunoSEQ multiplex PCR, and TCRdb kept only the in-frame ones, dropping some. The profile shows about 140,000 clones, just under 95% of them singletons. This entry is derived from a study of control samples from healthy donors and cancer patients. This TCR was sampled from a man in his thirties or forties in good health. Specimen: blood. This sequence joins TRBV7-3 and TRBJ2-1, with a tentative D call TRBD2 (5 bases). The CDR3 loop is CASSLTREREQFF. Written as DNA, the CDR3 is TGTGCCAGCAGCTTAACGAGGGAACGTGAGCAGTTCTTC.